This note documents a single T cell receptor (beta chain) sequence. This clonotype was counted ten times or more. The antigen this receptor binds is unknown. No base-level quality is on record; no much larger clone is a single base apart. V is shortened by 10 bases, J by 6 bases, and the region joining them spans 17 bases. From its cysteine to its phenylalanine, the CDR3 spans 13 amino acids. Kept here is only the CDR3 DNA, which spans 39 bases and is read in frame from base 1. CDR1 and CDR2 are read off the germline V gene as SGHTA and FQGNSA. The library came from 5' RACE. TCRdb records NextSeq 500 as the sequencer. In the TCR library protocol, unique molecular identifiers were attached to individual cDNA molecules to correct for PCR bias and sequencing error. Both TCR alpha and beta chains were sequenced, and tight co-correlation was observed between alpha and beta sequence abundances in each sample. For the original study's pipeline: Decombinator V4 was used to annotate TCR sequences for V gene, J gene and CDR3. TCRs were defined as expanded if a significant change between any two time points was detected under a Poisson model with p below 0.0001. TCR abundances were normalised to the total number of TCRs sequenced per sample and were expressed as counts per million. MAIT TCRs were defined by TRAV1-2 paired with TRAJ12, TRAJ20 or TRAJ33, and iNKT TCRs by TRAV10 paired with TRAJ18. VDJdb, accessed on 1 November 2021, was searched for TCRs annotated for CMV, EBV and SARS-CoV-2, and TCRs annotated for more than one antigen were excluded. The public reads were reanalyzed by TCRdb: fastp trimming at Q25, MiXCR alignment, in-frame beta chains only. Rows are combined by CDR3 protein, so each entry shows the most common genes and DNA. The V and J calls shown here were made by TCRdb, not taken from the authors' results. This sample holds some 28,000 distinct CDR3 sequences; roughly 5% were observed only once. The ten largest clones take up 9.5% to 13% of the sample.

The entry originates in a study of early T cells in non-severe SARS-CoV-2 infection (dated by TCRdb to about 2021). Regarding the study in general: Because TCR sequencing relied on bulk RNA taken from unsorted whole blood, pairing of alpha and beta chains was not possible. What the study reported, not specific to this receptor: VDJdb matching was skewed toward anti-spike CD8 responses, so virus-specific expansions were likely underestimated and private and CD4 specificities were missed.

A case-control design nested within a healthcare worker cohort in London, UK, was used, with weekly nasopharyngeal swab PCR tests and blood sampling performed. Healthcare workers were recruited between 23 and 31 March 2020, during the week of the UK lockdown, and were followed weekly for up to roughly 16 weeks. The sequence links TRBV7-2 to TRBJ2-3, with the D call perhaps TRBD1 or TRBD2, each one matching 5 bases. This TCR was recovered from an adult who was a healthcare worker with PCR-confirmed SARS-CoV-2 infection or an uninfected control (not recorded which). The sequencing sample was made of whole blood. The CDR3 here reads CATGLGRSDTQYF. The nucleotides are TGTGCCACAGGACTGGGGCGGTCGGATACGCAGTATTTT.